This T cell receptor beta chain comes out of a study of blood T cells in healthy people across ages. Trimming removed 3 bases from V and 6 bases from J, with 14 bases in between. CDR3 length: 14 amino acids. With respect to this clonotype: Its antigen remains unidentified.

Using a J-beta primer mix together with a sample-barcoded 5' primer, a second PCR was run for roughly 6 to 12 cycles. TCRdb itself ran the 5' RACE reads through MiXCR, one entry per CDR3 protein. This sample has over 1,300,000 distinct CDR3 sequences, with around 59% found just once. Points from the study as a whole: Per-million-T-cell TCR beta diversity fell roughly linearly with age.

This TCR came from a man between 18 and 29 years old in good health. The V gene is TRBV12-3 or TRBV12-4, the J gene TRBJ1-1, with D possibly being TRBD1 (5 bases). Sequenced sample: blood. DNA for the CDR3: TGTGCCAGCAGTTTGGGCGGCAGGGTCGCTGAAGCTTTCTTT. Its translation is CASSLGGRVAEAFF.